This TCR beta chain originates from a study of blood T cells in healthy people across ages. On the study more broadly: Template switching retrieved approximately one barcoded beta molecule for each two T cells.

Each sample gave at least 6.5 million isolated PBMCs. It was with a sample-barcoded 5' primer and a J-beta primer mix that a second PCR of about 6 to 12 cycles was run. In TCRdb, the 5' RACE reads were re-called with MiXCR into one record per CDR3 protein. The profile shows 1.5 million to 2 million distinct CDR3 sequences, about 30% of them singletons. The CDR3 runs 15 residues. Germline values: CDR1 MGHRA, CDR2 YSYEKL. Trimming at V came to 0 bases and at J to 10 bases, leaving 7 bases not matched to a gene. This clonotype was seen a few times. Source material: blood. This TCR was sampled from a woman aged 30 to 39 in good health. This chain connects TRBV4-1 to TRBJ2-1; 9 bases match TRBD2. The CDR3 reads CASSQEAGGGLEQFF. The CDR3 DNA is TGCGCCAGCAGCCAAGAAGCGGGGGGCGGCCTAGAGCAGTTCTTC.